These 20 T cell receptor beta chains share one sample of origin, sequenced in a study of T-cell reconstitution after alpha-beta-depleted transplantation in children. The TCRbeta library was prepared with unique molecular identifiers. TCRdb recomputed calls from the PCR reads with MiXCR, one row per CDR3 protein. Here the sample spans 450,000 to 550,000 distinct CDR3 sequences, over 10% being singletons. The material sequenced was PBMCs, mostly from graft donor cells, taken 180 days after TCRalphabeta/CD19-depleted stem cell transplant. These receptors originate from a female patient aged 2-15 years who had a stem cell transplant for aplastic anemia, so the T cells may come from the graft donor.

This chain links TRBV10-3 with TRBJ2-1; D is undetermined. Trimming took 4 bases from V and 8 from J, leaving 33 bases between them. The V gene's germline CDR1 is ENHRY and CDR2 SYGVKD. This CDR3 is built from 20 residues. This CDR3 is CAISGLLTGKGYPPTYEQFF. CDR3 DNA: TGTGCCATCAGTGGTCTCTTGACTGGAAAGGGTTACCCCCCCACATATGAGCAGTTCTTC.

This sequence joins TRBV6-1 and TRBJ2-2; 9 bases map to TRBD1. The V segment lost 5 bases and the J segment 4 bases; nucleotides outside the gene matches: 8. Germline assignment: CDR1 MNHNS and CDR2 SASEGT. The CDR3 contains 16 residues. CDR3 sequence (DNA): TGTGCCAGCAGTCAGATGACAGGGGGAGGCACCGGGGAGCTGTTTTTT. Its translation is CASSQMTGGGTGELFF.

This chain links TRBV20-1 with TRBJ2-2; 7 bases line up with TRBD2. Looked up from germline, CDR1 is DFQATT and CDR2 is SNEGSKA (reference sequence). This CDR3 spans 13 amino acids. The CDR3 nucleotides are TGCAGCGGCGGGCTAGCGGATACCGGGGAGCTGTTTTTT. Amino acids: CSGGLADTGELFF.

This clonotype has just a few counts. The V call is TRBV12-3 or TRBV12-4, the J call TRBJ1-4, with D maybe TRBD1 (5 bases). The CDR3 consists of 14 residues. The ends were cut back, 6 bases at V and 7 bases at J, with 15 bases in the middle. The CDR3 sequence is CASSAGLVGEKLFF. The CDR3 DNA is TGTGCCAGCAGCGCGGGACTTGTGGGTGAAAAACTGTTTTTT.

The chain joins TRBV12-3 or TRBV12-4 to TRBJ1-1, with 9 bases fitting TRBD1. With 0 bases clipped from V and 0 bases from J, the junction kept 5 bases outside the gene matches. CDR3 length equals 17 residues. CDR3 coding DNA: TGTGCCAGCAGTTTAGCGCCGGGACAGGGCTTGAACACTGAAGCTTTCTTT. Protein sequence: CASSLAPGQGLNTEAFF.

This sequence joins TRBV15 and TRBJ2-5; no clear D gene. V shed 5 bases and J shed 5 bases, with 9 bases lying between them. CDR1 is LNHNV and CDR2 is YYDKDF in the germline V gene (reference sequence). This CDR3 comprises 12 residues. The CDR3 here is CATSPARETQYF. DNA of the CDR3: TGTGCCACCAGCCCAGCCAGGGAGACCCAGTACTTC.

This clonotype has only a few counts. V is TRBV4-3 and J is TRBJ2-7; D call uncertain. V lost 0 bases, J lost 3 bases, and 12 bases lay in between. Germline values: CDR1 LGHNA, CDR2 YSLEER. This CDR3 has 15 residues. The CDR3 loop reads CASSQDRNSYYEQYF. The CDR3 DNA reads as TGCGCCAGCAGCCAAGATCGGAACTCGTACTACGAGCAGTACTTC.

This chain joins TRBV12-3 or TRBV12-4 and TRBJ1-3; D ambiguous. V was shortened by 6 bases and J by 0 bases, with 9 bases between the two germline ends. The CDR3 spans 14 residues. CDR3 region: CASSRFDSGNTIYF. Written as DNA, the CDR3 is TGTGCCAGCAGCCGATTTGACTCTGGAAACACCATATATTTT.

This clonotype occurred many times. The rearrangement uses TRBV7-9 and TRBJ2-7; 9 positions agree with TRBD2. The CDR3 has 14 residues. The junction had 5 bases not matched to a gene; V was cut back by 5 bases and J by 3 bases. Germline V gene sequence: CDR1 SEHNR, CDR2 FQNEAQ (reference sequence). The CDR3 loop is CASSRSGGNYEQYF. The CDR3 coding sequence is TGTGCCAGCAGCCGTAGCGGGGGAAACTACGAGCAGTACTTC.

This chain uses TRBV3-1 with TRBJ2-7, with D perhaps matching TRBD2 (6 bases). Deletions cut 1 base from V and 0 bases from J, with 10 bases between. The CDR3 contains 15 residues. Germline-derived CDR1 and CDR2 are LGHDT and YNNKEL (reference sequence). The CDR3 reads CASSQAGDLSYEQYF. The CDR3, as DNA: TGTGCCAGCAGCCAAGCGGGGGACCTCTCCTACGAGCAGTACTTC.

This clonotype showed up just a few times. The V call is TRBV7-2, the J call TRBJ2-7; 11 bases agree with TRBD2. This CDR3 contains 15 residues. With V trimmed by 2 bases and J by 4 bases, 4 bases remained unmatched. CDR1 and CDR2 from the germline V gene are SGHTA and FQGNSA. The CDR3 protein is CASSLKTSGDYEQYF. Written as DNA, the CDR3 is TGTGCCAGCAGCTTAAAGACTAGCGGGGATTACGAGCAGTACTTC.

With respect to this clonotype: A much larger clone sits a single nucleotide away, making a read error possible. The chain has TRBV20-1 and TRBJ2-1; possibly TRBD1 for D (6 bases). CDR3 size: 14 residues. Germline CDR1 and CDR2: DFQATT and SNEGSKA (reference sequence). V was clipped by 6 bases and J by 10 bases, with 22 bases between them. The CDR3 protein is CSARPFLTGNEQFF. DNA of the CDR3: TGCAGTGCGAGGCCTTTTTTAACAGGGAACGAGCAGTTCTTC.

This clonotype has a handful of counts. J is TRBJ2-3 and V is TRBV29-1, with D possibly called TRBD1 or TRBD2 (5 bases each). V shed 6 bases and J shed 1 base, with 11 bases lying between them. This CDR3 spans 13 amino acids. Germline V CDR1 and CDR2: SQVTM, ANQGSEA. Here the CDR3 DNA reads TGCAGCGTCCTACTGGGGGGCACAGATACGCAGTATTTT. Translating it yields CSVLLGGTDTQYF.

The chain combines TRBV9 with TRBJ2-3; D uncertain. Germline V gene data show CDR1 as SGDLS and CDR2 as YYNGEE. V shed 4 bases and J shed 6 bases, with 6 bases lying between them. The CDR3 has 11 amino acids. The CDR3 region is CASSSMDTQYF. The CDR3 DNA reads TGTGCCAGCAGCTCTATGGATACGCAGTATTTT.

This clonotype was seen a few times. V and J are TRBV20-1 and TRBJ2-1; possible D gene TRBD2, 7 bases. V was clipped by 6 bases and J by 4 bases, with 16 bases between them. Germline V gene sequence: CDR1 DFQATT, CDR2 SNEGSKA (reference sequence). The CDR3 runs 14 residues. This CDR3 reads CSAQGGGLYNEQFF. The DNA for the CDR3 is TGCAGTGCCCAAGGGGGGGGACTTTACAATGAGCAGTTCTTC.

This chain links TRBV28 with TRBJ2-1; D remains ambiguous. V lost 6 bases and J lost 8, with 17 bases in between. In germline, CDR1 is MDHEN, CDR2 SYDVKM. The CDR3 loop spans 14 amino acids. The CDR3 sequence: CASSQSRVVDEQFF. The CDR3 DNA sequence: TGTGCCAGCAGCCAAAGTCGTGTAGTCGATGAGCAGTTCTTC.

This chain links TRBV12-3 or TRBV12-4 with TRBJ2-1; TRBD2 matches at 14 bases. The J segment lost 8 bases and the V segment lost 5 bases, leaving 11 bases of the junction unmatched. This CDR3 contains 17 residues. CDR3 nucleotides: TGTGCCAGCAGTCCCATCCGGACTAGCGGGAGGTCATATGAGCAGTTCTTC. Protein sequence: CASSPIRTSGRSYEQFF.

This clonotype was recorded at least ten times. This chain joins TRBV5-1 and TRBJ2-3, with unresolved D. Germline V CDR1 and CDR2: SGHRS, YFSETQ. This CDR3 is built from 14 residues. Trimming shortened V by 1 base and J by 4 bases, and 10 bases separated the two germline ends. Written as DNA, the CDR3 is TGCGCCAGCAGCTTGATGGGCAGGCCAGATACGCAGTATTTT. Residues: CASSLMGRPDTQYF.

This clonotype was observed a handful of times. The J gene is TRBJ2-7, the V gene TRBV7-2, with D possibly matching TRBD2 (6 bases). There are 13 residues in the CDR3. CDR1 and CDR2 (germline): SGHTA, FQGNSA. The V and J ends lost 5 bases and 7 bases respectively, with 15 bases between them. The CDR3 loop reads CASSLRDSREQYV. CDR3 DNA sequence: TGTGCCAGCAGCCTCCGGGACTCGAGGGAGCAGTACGTC.

As to this clonotype: A much larger clone is a single base away; this may be a read error. The genes are TRBV12-3 or TRBV12-4 and TRBJ2-1; D might be TRBD1 or TRBD2, each matching 5 bases. V lost 7 bases to trimming and J lost 2 bases, with 6 bases between them. The CDR3 consists of 12 residues. The chain's CDR3 is CASMGPYNEQFF. CDR3 nucleotides: TGTGCCAGCATGGGACCCTACAATGAGCAGTTCTTC.